This T cell receptor beta chain was identified in a study of cytomegalovirus exposure and HLA in healthy donors. A multiplex PCR was run with 60 Vbeta primers and 13 Jbeta primers. The protocol was immunoSEQ multiplex PCR, while the TCRdb copy is restricted to in-frame clones and leaves out a portion. The repertoire includes 250,000 or so clones, over 90% of them detected once, and about 1.5% sits in the top ten. This cohort consisted of healthy bone marrow donors. Donors showed nominal health when sampled, although they likely had unrecorded immune exposures. On this clone: What it recognizes is unknown.

The study, taken as a whole, reports: It emerged from a later analysis that several of the most significant clusters appeared to be linked to common viral pathogens. DRB1 showed the most TCR associations and HLA-C the fewest in a later analysis, as rates varied by HLA locus.

This CDR3 has 15 amino acids. Germline values: CDR1 MGHDK, CDR2 SYGVNS. The V gene is TRBV25-1, the J gene TRBJ2-5; D unresolved. The DNA end is a closer match to TRBJ2-7, so the J assignment may be wrong. The TCR sequence derives from a girl aged 2 to 10 in good health and CMV-seronegative. The sequenced sample was PBMCs. CDR3 in DNA: TGTGCCAGCAGTGAATCTCGGTTCCCCTCCTACGAGCAGTACTTC. Its translation is CASSESRFPSYEQYF.